This TCR beta chain appears in the sequencing data of a study of blood T cell repertoires in COVID-19. Background on the study: Sites in the United States, Italy and Spain provided acute and convalescent COVID-19 samples.

Germline CDR1 and CDR2: SGHTA and FQGNSA. V was cut by 0 bases and J by 6 bases, with 18 bases left in between. The CDR3 contains 17 residues. This table comes from immunoSEQ multiplex PCR, and its TCRdb copy is limited to in-frame clones, with some not included. The table records 300,000 to 350,000 clones, around 87% of them present only once. This clone has a handful of counts. The rearrangement joins TRBV7-2 to TRBJ1-5; weak D call: TRBD1 (6 bases). The specimen sequenced was peripheral blood. The source of this sequence is a man between 18 and 29 years old with active or convalescent COVID-19. The CDR3 DNA is TGTGCCAGCAGCTTAGCGCCACCGGACAGCGTCTTTCAGCCCCAGCATTTT. Its translation is CASSLAPPDSVFQPQHF.